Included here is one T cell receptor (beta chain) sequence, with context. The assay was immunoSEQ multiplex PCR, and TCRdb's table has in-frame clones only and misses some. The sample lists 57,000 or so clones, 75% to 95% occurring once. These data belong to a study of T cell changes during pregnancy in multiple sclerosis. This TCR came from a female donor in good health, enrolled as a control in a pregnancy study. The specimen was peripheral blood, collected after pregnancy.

CDR3 sequence reads: CASSLGRAGTEAFF. CDR3 DNA: TGTGCCAGCAGCTTGGGAAGGGCGGGGACTGAAGCTTTCTTT. The chain joins TRBV7-2 to TRBJ1-1; D unresolved. The CDR3 runs 14 residues. Germline values: CDR1 SGHTA, CDR2 FQGNSA. V gave up 3 bases and J gave up 5 bases, with 13 bases separating them.